Here is one T cell receptor (beta chain) with its context. Sequencing of TCR-alpha and TCR-beta chains was unpaired. The table came from immunoSEQ multiplex PCR; TCRdb's copy has only in-frame clones and leaves some out. In the table there are 50,000 to 65,000 clones, 88% of which are singletons. Cells were sorted from thawed PBMC rested overnight and stained with GMM-loaded CD1B tetramer, viability dye and anti-CD3. The CD1B tetramers carried C32 glucose monomycolate purified from Rhodococcus equi. CD14-expressing monocytes were removed from PBMC before cryopreservation and sorting. Approximately 100,000 tetramer-negative cells were sorted from each donor. This sample is part of a study of T cells in tuberculosis. Overall study context: CD1B tetramers identified T cells specific for mycobacterial lipid GMM.

Germline V lookup: CDR1 SGHTA, CDR2 FQGTGA. V dropped 1 base and J dropped 3 bases, with 12 bases sitting between them. The length of the CDR3 is 15 residues. The TCR sequence derives from an adult woman with latent tuberculosis. The chain is built from TRBV7-3 and TRBJ1-1; a weak D match, TRBD1 (6 bases). Sequenced material: CD1b-GMM tetramer-negative cells sorted from PBMCs. CDR3 in amino acids: CASSLNQGRDTEAFF. The DNA of the CDR3 is TGTGCCAGCAGCTTAAACCAGGGGAGGGACACTGAAGCTTTCTTT.